This T cell receptor (beta chain) derives from a study of control samples from healthy donors and cancer patients. CDR3 size: 13 residues. V lost 7 bases, J lost 8 bases, and 16 bases lay in between. Germline V gives CDR1 SGHRS, CDR2 YFSETQ. Generated by immunoSEQ multiplex PCR, the TCRdb table keeps only in-frame clones and is missing some. The sample yields about 39,000 clones, 65% to 85% seen once. The chain links TRBV5-1 to TRBJ2-1, with D perhaps TRBD1 (6 bases). Sequenced input: PBMCs. The sequence was obtained from a woman aged 55-69 years with lung cancer. This CDR3 is CASFRTEGDEQFF. DNA of the CDR3: TGCGCCAGCTTTAGGACAGAAGGAGATGAGCAGTTCTTC.